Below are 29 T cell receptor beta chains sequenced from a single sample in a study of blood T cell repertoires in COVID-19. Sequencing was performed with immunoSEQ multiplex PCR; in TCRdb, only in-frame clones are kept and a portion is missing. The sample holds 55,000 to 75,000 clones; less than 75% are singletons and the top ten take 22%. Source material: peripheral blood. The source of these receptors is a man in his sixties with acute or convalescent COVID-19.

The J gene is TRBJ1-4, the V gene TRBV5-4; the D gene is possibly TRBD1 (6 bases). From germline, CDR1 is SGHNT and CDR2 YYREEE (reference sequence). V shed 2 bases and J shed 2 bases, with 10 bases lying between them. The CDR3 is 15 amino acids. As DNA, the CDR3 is TGTGCCAGCAGCTTACAGGGACCCACTAATGAAAAACTGTTTTTT. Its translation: CASSLQGPTNEKLFF.

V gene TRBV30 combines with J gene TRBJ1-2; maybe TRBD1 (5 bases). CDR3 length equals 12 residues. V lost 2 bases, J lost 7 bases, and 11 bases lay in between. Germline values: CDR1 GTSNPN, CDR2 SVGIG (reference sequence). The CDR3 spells CAWSIDRIGYTF. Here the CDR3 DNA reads TGTGCCTGGAGTATTGACAGAATTGGCTACACCTTC. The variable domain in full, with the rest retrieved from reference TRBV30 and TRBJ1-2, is SQTIHQWPATLVQPVGSPLSLECTVEGTSNPNLYWYRQAAGRGLQLLFYSVGIGQISSEVPQNLSASRPQDRQFILSSKKLLLSDSGFYLCAWSIDRIGYTFGSGTRLTVV.

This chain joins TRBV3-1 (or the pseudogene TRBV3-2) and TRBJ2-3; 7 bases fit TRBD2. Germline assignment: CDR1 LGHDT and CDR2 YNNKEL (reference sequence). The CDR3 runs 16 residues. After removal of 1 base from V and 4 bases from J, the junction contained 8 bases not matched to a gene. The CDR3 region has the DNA TGTGCCAGCAGCCAAGCCTCTGCGGGAGCCTCAGATACGCAGTATTTT. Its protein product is CASSQASAGASDTQYF.

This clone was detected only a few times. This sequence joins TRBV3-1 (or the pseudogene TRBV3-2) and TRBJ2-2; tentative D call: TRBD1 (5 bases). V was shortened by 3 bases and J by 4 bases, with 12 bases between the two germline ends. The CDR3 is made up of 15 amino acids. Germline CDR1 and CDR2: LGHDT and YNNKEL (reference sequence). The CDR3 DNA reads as TGTGCCAGCAGCCAGACGAATCAGGGCACCGGGGAGCTGTTTTTT. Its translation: CASSQTNQGTGELFF.

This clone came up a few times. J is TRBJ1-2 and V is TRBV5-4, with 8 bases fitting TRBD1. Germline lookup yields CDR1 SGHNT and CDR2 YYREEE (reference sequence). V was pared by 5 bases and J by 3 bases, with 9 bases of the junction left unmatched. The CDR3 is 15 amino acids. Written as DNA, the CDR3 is TGTGCCAGCAGACACGGACAGACAGGGGACTATGGCTACACCTTC. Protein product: CASRHGQTGDYGYTF.

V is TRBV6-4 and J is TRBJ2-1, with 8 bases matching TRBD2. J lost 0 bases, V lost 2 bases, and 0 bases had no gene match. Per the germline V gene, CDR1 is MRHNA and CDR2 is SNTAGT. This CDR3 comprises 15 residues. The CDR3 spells CASSDGTSSYNEQFF. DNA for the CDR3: TGTGCCAGCAGTGACGGGACTAGCTCCTACAATGAGCAGTTCTTC.

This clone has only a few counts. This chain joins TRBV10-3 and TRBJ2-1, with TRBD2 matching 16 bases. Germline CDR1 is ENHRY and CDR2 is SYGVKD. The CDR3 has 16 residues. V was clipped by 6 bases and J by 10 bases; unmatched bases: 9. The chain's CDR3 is CAIRGTSGRAGEEQFF. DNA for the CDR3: TGTGCCATCAGGGGGACTAGCGGGAGGGCAGGGGAGGAGCAGTTCTTC.

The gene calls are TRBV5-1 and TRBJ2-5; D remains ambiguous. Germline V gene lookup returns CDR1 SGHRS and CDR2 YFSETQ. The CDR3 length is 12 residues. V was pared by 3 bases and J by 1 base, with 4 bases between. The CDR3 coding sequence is TGCGCCAGCAGCTCTCTCCAAGAGACCCAGTACTTC. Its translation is CASSSLQETQYF.

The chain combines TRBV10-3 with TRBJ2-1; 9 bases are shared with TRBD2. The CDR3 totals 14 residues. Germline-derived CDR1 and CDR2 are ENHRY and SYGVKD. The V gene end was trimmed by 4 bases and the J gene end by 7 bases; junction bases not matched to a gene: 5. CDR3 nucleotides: TGTGCCATCAGTGTTAGCGGGGGTTTGAATGAGCAGTTCTTC. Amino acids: CAISVSGGLNEQFF.

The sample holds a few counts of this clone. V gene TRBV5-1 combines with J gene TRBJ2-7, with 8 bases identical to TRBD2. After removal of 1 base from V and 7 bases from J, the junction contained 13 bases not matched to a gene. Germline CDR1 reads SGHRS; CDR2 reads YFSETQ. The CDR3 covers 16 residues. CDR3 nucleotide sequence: TGCGCCAGCAGCTTGCAAGGGGGAGCGGGGGCGATGGAGCAGTACTTC. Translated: CASSLQGGAGAMEQYF.

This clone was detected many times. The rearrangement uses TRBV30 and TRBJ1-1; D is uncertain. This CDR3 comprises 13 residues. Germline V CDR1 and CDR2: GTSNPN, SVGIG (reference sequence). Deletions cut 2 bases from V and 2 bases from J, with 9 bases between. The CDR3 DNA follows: TGTGCCTGGAGTTGGCAGGCAAACACTGAAGCTTTCTTT. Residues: CAWSWQANTEAFF. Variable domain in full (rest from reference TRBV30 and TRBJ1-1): SQTIHQWPATLVQPVGSPLSLECTVEGTSNPNLYWYRQAAGRGLQLLFYSVGIGQISSEVPQNLSASRPQDRQFILSSKKLLLSDSGFYLCAWSWQANTEAFFGQGTRLTVV.

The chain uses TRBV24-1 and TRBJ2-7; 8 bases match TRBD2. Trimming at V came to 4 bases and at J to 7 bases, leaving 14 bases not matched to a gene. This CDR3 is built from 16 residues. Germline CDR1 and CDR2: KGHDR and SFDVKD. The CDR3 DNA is TGTGCCACCAGTGAGGGCCCGGGACTAGGAGCGGGGGAGCAGTACTTC. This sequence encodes CATSEGPGLGAGEQYF.

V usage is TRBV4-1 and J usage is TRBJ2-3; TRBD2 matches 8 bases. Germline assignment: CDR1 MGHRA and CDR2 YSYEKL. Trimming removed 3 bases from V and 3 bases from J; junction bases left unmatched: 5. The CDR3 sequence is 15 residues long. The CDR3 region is CASSQLLAETDTQYF. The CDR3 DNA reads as TGCGCCAGCAGCCAGCTACTAGCGGAAACAGATACGCAGTATTTT.

Written as DNA, the CDR3 is TGTGCCAGCAGCGGACAGTTAACTGGAAACACCATATATTTT. Encoded protein: CASSGQLTGNTIYF. The J gene is TRBJ1-3, the V gene TRBV2; D might be TRBD1 (6 bases). The CDR3 has 14 amino acids. Trimming shortened V by 6 bases and J by 2 bases, and 11 bases separated the two germline ends. CDR1 and CDR2 from the germline V gene are SNHLY and FYNNEI.

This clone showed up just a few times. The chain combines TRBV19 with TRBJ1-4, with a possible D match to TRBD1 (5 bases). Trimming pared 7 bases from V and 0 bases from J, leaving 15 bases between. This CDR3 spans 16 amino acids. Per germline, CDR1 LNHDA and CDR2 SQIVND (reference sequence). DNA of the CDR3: TGTGCCAGTACACTCGGGGGAACTGCAACTAATGAAAAACTGTTTTTT. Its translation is CASTLGGTATNEKLFF.

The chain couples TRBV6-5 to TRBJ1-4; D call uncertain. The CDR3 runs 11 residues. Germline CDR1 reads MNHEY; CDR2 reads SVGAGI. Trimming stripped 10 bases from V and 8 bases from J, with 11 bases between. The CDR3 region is CATSRAEKLFF. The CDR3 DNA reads TGTGCCACCTCGAGGGCCGAAAAACTGTTTTTT.

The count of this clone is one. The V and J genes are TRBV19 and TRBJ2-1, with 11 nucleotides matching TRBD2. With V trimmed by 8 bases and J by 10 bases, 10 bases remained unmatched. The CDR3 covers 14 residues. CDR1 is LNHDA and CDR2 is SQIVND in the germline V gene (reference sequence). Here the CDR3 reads CASRLAGGPEEQFF. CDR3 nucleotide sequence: TGTGCCAGTCGTTTAGCGGGAGGGCCGGAGGAGCAGTTCTTC.

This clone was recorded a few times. The CDR3 spells CASSQGITGKTTDTQYF. The DNA of the CDR3 is TGCGCCAGCAGCCAGGGAATAACAGGGAAGACCACAGATACGCAGTATTTT. The chain links TRBV4-1 to TRBJ2-3; possibly TRBD1 for D (6 bases). Trimming took off 3 bases at V and 2 bases at J, with 18 bases between the two ends. The CDR3 sequence is 17 residues long. The germline V gene has CDR1 MGHRA and CDR2 YSYEKL.

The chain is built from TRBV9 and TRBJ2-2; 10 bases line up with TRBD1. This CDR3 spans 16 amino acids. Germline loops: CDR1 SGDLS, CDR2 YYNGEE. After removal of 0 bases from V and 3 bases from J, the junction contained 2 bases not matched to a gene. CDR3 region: CASSVVGTGDTGELFF. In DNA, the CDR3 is TGTGCCAGCAGCGTAGTCGGGACAGGGGACACCGGGGAGCTGTTTTTT.

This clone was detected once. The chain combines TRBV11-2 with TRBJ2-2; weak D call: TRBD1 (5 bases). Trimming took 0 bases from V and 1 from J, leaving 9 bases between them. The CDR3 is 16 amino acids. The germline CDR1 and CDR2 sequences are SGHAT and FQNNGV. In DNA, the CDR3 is TGTGCCAGCAGCTTAGACGGACACTTGAACACCGGGGAGCTGTTTTTT. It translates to CASSLDGHLNTGELFF.

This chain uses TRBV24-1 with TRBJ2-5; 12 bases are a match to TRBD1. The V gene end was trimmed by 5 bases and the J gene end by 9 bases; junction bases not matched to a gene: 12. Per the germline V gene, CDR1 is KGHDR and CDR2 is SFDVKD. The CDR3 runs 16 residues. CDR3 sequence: CATSAGGTGGGMSQYF. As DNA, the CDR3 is TGTGCCACCAGTGCCGGGGGGACAGGGGGCGGGATGTCCCAGTACTTC.

CDR3 nucleotides: TGTGCCACCAGTGGCGGACTAGCGGGAGGCAATGAGCAGTTCTTC. Translation gives CATSGGLAGGNEQFF. The gene calls are TRBV24-1 and TRBJ2-1; 14 nucleotides match TRBD2. Germline CDR1 is KGHDR and CDR2 is SFDVKD. Trimming took 5 bases from V and 6 from J; bases not matched to a gene: 2. The CDR3 is made up of 15 amino acids.

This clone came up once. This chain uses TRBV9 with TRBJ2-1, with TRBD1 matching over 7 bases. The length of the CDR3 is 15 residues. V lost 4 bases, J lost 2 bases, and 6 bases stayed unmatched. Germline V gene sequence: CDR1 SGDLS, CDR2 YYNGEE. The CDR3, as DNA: TGTGCCAGCAGCCCACAGGGGAGTCCCTACAATGAGCAGTTCTTC. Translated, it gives CASSPQGSPYNEQFF.

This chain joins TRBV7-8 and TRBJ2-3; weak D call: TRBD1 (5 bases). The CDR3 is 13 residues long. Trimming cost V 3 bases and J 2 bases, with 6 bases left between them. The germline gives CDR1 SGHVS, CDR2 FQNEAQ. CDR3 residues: CASSFRVTDTQYF. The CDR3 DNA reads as TGTGCCAGCAGCTTCAGGGTCACAGATACGCAGTATTTT.

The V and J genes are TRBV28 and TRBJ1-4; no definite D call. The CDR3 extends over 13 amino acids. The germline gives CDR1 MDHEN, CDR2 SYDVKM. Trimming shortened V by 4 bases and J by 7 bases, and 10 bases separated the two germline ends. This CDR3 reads CASSSPSGEKLFF. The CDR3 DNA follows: TGTGCCAGCAGTTCCCCGTCCGGTGAAAAACTGTTTTTT.

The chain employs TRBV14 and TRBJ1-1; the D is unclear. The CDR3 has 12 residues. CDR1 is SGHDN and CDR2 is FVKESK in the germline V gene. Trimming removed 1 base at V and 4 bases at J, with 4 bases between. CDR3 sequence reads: CASSQARTEAFF. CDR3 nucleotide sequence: TGTGCCAGCAGCCAAGCCCGCACTGAAGCTTTCTTT.

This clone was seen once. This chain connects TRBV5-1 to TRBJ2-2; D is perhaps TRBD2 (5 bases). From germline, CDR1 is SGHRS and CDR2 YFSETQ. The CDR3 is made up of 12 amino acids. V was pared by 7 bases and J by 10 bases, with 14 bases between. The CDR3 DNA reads TGCGCCAGCGGGAAGGGTCGGGAGGAGCTGTTTTTT. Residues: CASGKGREELFF.

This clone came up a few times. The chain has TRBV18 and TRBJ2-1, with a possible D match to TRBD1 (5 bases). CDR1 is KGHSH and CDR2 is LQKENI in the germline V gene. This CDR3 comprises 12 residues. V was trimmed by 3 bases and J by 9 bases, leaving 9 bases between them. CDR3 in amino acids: CASSPTGAEQFF. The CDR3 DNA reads TGTGCCAGCTCACCTACAGGTGCTGAGCAGTTCTTC. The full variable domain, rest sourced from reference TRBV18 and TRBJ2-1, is NAGVMQNPRHLVRRRGQEARLRCSPMKGHSHVYWYRQLPEEGLKFMVYLQKENIIDESGMPKERFSAEFPKEGPSILRIQQVVRGDSAAYFCASSPTGAEQFFGPGTRLTVL.

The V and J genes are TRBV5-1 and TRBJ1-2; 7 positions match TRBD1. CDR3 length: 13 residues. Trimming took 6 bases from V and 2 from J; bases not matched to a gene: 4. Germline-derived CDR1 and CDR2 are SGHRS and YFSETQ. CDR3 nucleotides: TGCGCCAGCACCCTCAGGGGGAACTATGGCTACACCTTC. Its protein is CASTLRGNYGYTF.